One T cell receptor (beta chain) is described in this entry. Its matching antigen is unknown. The sample is drawn from a study of cytomegalovirus exposure and HLA in healthy donors. The protocol was immunoSEQ multiplex PCR, while the TCRdb copy is restricted to in-frame clones and leaves out a portion. The sample carries a few hundred thousand clones, approximately 88% recorded once. Study outcomes and limitations: A later analysis found first-cohort TCR clusters tended to co-occur in the 90 to 150 validation repertoires.

This TCR was recovered from a woman between 25 and 40 years old in good health and CMV-seropositive. Material: PBMCs.

CDR3 nucleotides: TGTGCCTGGAGTGCAGGGGGCAGAGAAGCTTTCTTT. As protein: CAWSAGGREAFF. V gene TRBV30 combines with J gene TRBJ1-1; TRBD1 matches 8 bases. V trimming: 1 base; J trimming: 8 bases; junction bases outside the gene matches: 3. Germline V gives CDR1 GTSNPN, CDR2 SVGIG (reference sequence). The CDR3 covers 12 residues. Using reference TRBV30 and TRBJ1-1 for the parts outside the CDR3, the full variable domain is SQTIHQWPATLVQPVGSPLSLECTVEGTSNPNLYWYRQAAGRGLQLLFYSVGIGQISSEVPQNLSASRPQDRQFILSSKKLLLSDSGFYLCAWSAGGREAFFGQGTRLTVV.